These 28 T cell receptor beta chains were all obtained from the same sample, sequenced in a study of blood T cell repertoires in COVID-19 (dated by TCRdb to the early 2020s). The library was built by means of the immunoSEQ multiplex PCR assay. Entries here come from immuneACCESS through TCRdb and include only in-frame sequences with V and J called. Some clones fail to appear in such tables; in the studies checked, an unresolved V gene covers under half of the shortfall, and the cause of the remainder is unknown. The sample includes 95,000 to 150,000 clones, with 85% observed a single time. The biggest ten clones account for approximately 3% of the sample. Material: peripheral blood. The origin of the receptors is a woman older than 75 with COVID-19, enrolled during active disease.

The chain employs TRBV2 and TRBJ2-1; 9 positions match TRBD2. This CDR3 spans 14 amino acids. The J segment lost 4 bases and the V segment lost 8 bases, leaving 6 bases of the junction unmatched. Germline assignment: CDR1 SNHLY and CDR2 FYNNEI. CDR3 sequence: CASLAGDLYNEQFF. The CDR3 DNA reads as TGTGCCAGCTTAGCGGGGGACTTGTACAATGAGCAGTTCTTC.

The gene calls are TRBV3-1 (or the pseudogene TRBV3-2) and TRBJ1-3; 9 bases map to TRBD1. From germline, CDR1 is LGHDT and CDR2 YNNKEL (reference sequence). This CDR3 comprises 15 residues. J gave up 5 bases and V 5 bases, and 7 bases lay outside the gene matches. The CDR3 bases are TGTGCCAGCAGCACCCCAACAGGGGGCAGAAACACCATATATTTT. Its protein product is CASSTPTGGRNTIYF.

The chain recombines TRBV19 with TRBJ2-5; D perhaps matches TRBD2 (5 bases). The CDR3 is made up of 12 amino acids. The germline gives CDR1 LNHDA, CDR2 SQIVND (reference sequence). The V gene lost 10 bases and the J gene lost 5 bases, with 14 bases spanning the gap. CDR3: CATSSGVETQYF. DNA of the CDR3: TGTGCCACCTCGAGCGGAGTGGAGACCCAGTACTTC. Supplemented by reference TRBV19 and TRBJ2-5, the full variable domain reads DGGITQSPKYLFRKEGQNVTLSCEQNLNHDAMYWYRQDPGQGLRLIYYSQIVNDFQKGDIAEGYSVSREKKESFPLTVTSAQKNPTAFYLCATSSGVETQYFGPGTRLLVL.

The rearrangement joins TRBV9 to TRBJ2-1, with 10 nucleotides matching TRBD2. V shed 3 bases and J 0 bases; nucleotides not matched to a gene: 9. The germline gives CDR1 SGDLS, CDR2 YYNGEE. The CDR3 has 18 amino acids. The CDR3 DNA follows: TGTGCCAGCAGCGGAACTAGCGGGACCCTACCCTCCTACAATGAGCAGTTCTTC. Amino acids: CASSGTSGTLPSYNEQFF.

The chain employs TRBV6-5 and TRBJ2-6, with 8 bases identical to TRBD1. The CDR3 contains 14 residues. Germline trimming cut 6 bases from V and 2 bases from J; bases unmatched to any gene: 0. In germline, CDR1 is MNHEY, CDR2 SVGAGI. The CDR3 spells CASRDRAGANVLTF. In nucleotides, the CDR3 is TGTGCCAGCAGGGACAGGGCTGGGGCCAACGTCCTGACTTTC.

The J gene is TRBJ2-1, the V gene TRBV28, with TRBD2 matching 10 bases. CDR3 length: 16 amino acids. CDR1 and CDR2 from the germline V gene are MDHEN and SYDVKM. The trim removed 5 bases at V and 6 bases at J, leaving 10 bases unmatched. The CDR3 DNA follows: TGTGCCAGCAGTCACGACTTAGCGGGAGGCCGCAATGAGCAGTTCTTC. Its translation is CASSHDLAGGRNEQFF.

The V and J genes are TRBV6-5 and TRBJ2-4; the D gene is possibly TRBD2 (6 bases). The CDR3 runs 15 residues. Per the germline V gene, CDR1 is MNHEY and CDR2 is SVGAGI. V lost 5 bases, J lost 0 bases, and 11 bases lay in between. CDR3 sequence reads: CASSTGLLAKNIQYF. The CDR3 DNA sequence: TGTGCCAGCAGTACGGGACTTCTAGCCAAAAACATTCAGTACTTC.

The CDR3 sequence: CSASGRAPGTGELFF. The CDR3 DNA is TGCAGCGCTAGCGGGAGGGCCCCGGGCACCGGGGAGCTGTTTTTT. The chain combines TRBV29-1 with TRBJ2-2; 12 bases align to TRBD2. Trimming removed 7 bases from V and 4 bases from J; junction bases left unmatched: 7. CDR1 and CDR2 (germline): SQVTM, ANQGSEA. This CDR3 spans 15 amino acids.

The V gene is TRBV27, the J gene TRBJ1-2; D is perhaps TRBD1 (6 bases). With 2 bases removed from V and 5 bases from J, the gap between germline ends came to 12 bases. The length of the CDR3 is 14 residues. Germline CDR1 and CDR2: MNHEY and SMNVEV (reference sequence). The CDR3 spells CASSLQGGTYGYTF. CDR3 sequence (DNA): TGTGCCAGCAGTTTACAAGGGGGAACGTATGGCTACACCTTC.

This sequence joins TRBV11-1 and TRBJ2-7, with 7 bases lining up with TRBD2. This CDR3 is 14 amino acids long. Germline assignment: CDR1 SGHAT and CDR2 FQDESV (reference sequence). V shed 0 bases, J shed 5 bases, and the junction held 4 bases outside the gene matches. CDR3 in amino acids: CASSLAAGTDEQYF. Written as DNA, the CDR3 is TGTGCCAGCAGCTTAGCAGCGGGAACTGACGAGCAGTACTTC.

The J gene is TRBJ1-4, the V gene TRBV6-6, with no clear D. The germline V gene encodes CDR1 MNHNY and CDR2 SVGAGI (reference sequence). The CDR3 is 13 residues long. V shed 6 bases and J shed 5 bases, with 10 bases lying between them. Here the CDR3 DNA reads TGTGCCAGCAGACTACTAAAAAATGAAAAACTGTTTTTT. This sequence encodes CASRLLKNEKLFF.

The rearrangement uses TRBV19 and TRBJ2-6; the D is unclear. V lost 6 bases and J lost 2, with 17 bases in between. The CDR3 loop spans 17 amino acids. The germline gives CDR1 LNHDA, CDR2 SQIVND (reference sequence). Here the CDR3 DNA reads TGTGCCAGTAGCCCAATTGATCGTTCAGCTGGGGCCAACGTCCTGACTTTC. Protein product: CASSPIDRSAGANVLTF.

V and J are TRBV4-1 and TRBJ2-1; 7 bases line up with TRBD2. In germline, CDR1 is MGHRA, CDR2 YSYEKL. The CDR3 totals 17 residues. Trimming took 1 base from V and 9 from J; bases not matched to a gene: 15. The CDR3 sequence is CASSQGYGGSGISEQFF. The CDR3 DNA reads TGCGCCAGCAGCCAAGGGTACGGCGGGAGCGGGATTAGTGAGCAGTTCTTC.

V and J are TRBV5-8 and TRBJ1-2; D is ambiguous. This CDR3 is built from 12 residues. V was pared by 4 bases and J by 3 bases, with 7 bases between. Germline values: CDR1 SGHTS, CDR2 YDEGEE. The CDR3 loop reads CASSAGYYGYTF. The CDR3 nucleotides read TGTGCCAGCAGCGCAGGATACTATGGCTACACCTTC.

The chain combines TRBV7-2 with TRBJ2-2; D gene ambiguous. Germline CDR1 is SGHTA and CDR2 is FQGNSA. This CDR3 spans 13 amino acids. The V and J ends lost 1 base and 5 bases respectively, with 5 bases between them. In DNA, the CDR3 is TGTGCCAGCAGCTTAGTTCAGACCGGGGAGCTGTTTTTT. Translation gives CASSLVQTGELFF.

The gene calls are TRBV7-9 and TRBJ2-1; D is possibly TRBD1 (5 bases). Trimming cost V 5 bases and J 9 bases, with 23 bases left between them. The CDR3 extends over 16 amino acids. Germline lookup yields CDR1 SEHNR and CDR2 FQNEAQ (reference sequence). The CDR3 region has the DNA TGTGCCAGCAGCATAACCAGGTCTACATCTACAGGTGAGCAGTTCTTC. Its translation: CASSITRSTSTGEQFF.

The chain employs TRBV7-9 and TRBJ2-5; possible D gene TRBD2, 6 bases. Trimming stripped 2 bases from V and 2 bases from J, with 12 bases between. Germline V gene data show CDR1 as SEHNR and CDR2 as FQNEAQ (reference sequence). This CDR3 has 15 amino acids. The CDR3 region is CASSLTGDRQETQYF. CDR3 nucleotides: TGTGCCAGCAGCTTAACGGGGGATAGACAAGAGACCCAGTACTTC.

The chain recombines TRBV4-3 with TRBJ2-2; TRBD2 agrees at 8 bases. CDR1 is LGHNA, CDR2 YSLEER, per germline. V shed 1 base and J 4 bases; nucleotides not matched to a gene: 8. The CDR3 is made up of 17 amino acids. The CDR3 sequence is CASSQGIRSGGTGELFF. CDR3 in DNA: TGCGCCAGCAGCCAAGGAATCAGAAGCGGGGGCACCGGGGAGCTGTTTTTT.

J is TRBJ1-1 and V is TRBV9; D is uncertain. Germline lookup yields CDR1 SGDLS and CDR2 YYNGEE. The CDR3 consists of 20 residues. The V gene lost 0 bases and the J gene lost 2 bases, with 26 bases spanning the gap. The chain's CDR3 is CASSVGRPRRLPRGNTEAFF. Written as DNA, the CDR3 is TGTGCCAGCAGCGTAGGACGGCCGCGACGATTACCTCGGGGAAACACTGAAGCTTTCTTT.

V is TRBV10-3 and J is TRBJ2-2, with TRBD2 matching 11 bases. Germline CDR1 reads ENHRY; CDR2 reads SYGVKD. CDR3 size: 15 residues. The V gene end was trimmed by 7 bases and the J gene end by 5 bases; junction bases not matched to a gene: 6. The CDR3 DNA reads TGTGCCATCATTGCGGGGACTAGCGGAACCGGGGAGCTGTTTTTT. Its protein product is CAIIAGTSGTGELFF.

This clone was seen just once. V usage is TRBV14 and J usage is TRBJ2-1, with 10 positions matching TRBD2. Germline V lookup: CDR1 SGHDN, CDR2 FVKESK. V lost 4 bases and J lost 5; bases outside the gene matches: 14. The CDR3 spans 18 residues. CDR3 nucleotide sequence: TGTGCCAGCAGCCCTCTAGCGGGAGAAGGCGGCACCCACAATGAGCAGTTCTTC. Its translation is CASSPLAGEGGTHNEQFF.

V usage is TRBV2 and J usage is TRBJ1-5; TRBD1 might be the D (6 bases). The germline V and J ends were trimmed by 4 bases and 0 bases, with 10 bases remaining between them. The CDR3 contains 15 residues. Germline loops: CDR1 SNHLY, CDR2 FYNNEI. The CDR3: CASSGDKTSNQPQHF. Written as DNA, the CDR3 is TGTGCCAGCAGTGGGGACAAGACTAGCAATCAGCCCCAGCATTTT. The full variable domain, completed using reference TRBV2 and TRBJ1-5, is EPEVTQTPSHQVTQMGQEVILRCVPISNHLYFYWYRQILGQKVEFLVSFYNNEISEKSEIFDDQFSVERPDGSNFTLKIRSTKLEDSAMYFCASSGDKTSNQPQHFGDGTRLSIL.

The chain employs TRBV19 and TRBJ1-1; weak D call: TRBD1 (6 bases). V was clipped by 1 base and J by 6 bases, with 9 bases between them. The CDR3 length is 13 residues. Germline CDR1 reads LNHDA; CDR2 reads SQIVND (reference sequence). CDR3: CASSIGGRSEAFF. The DNA for the CDR3 is TGTGCCAGTAGTATAGGGGGGCGATCTGAAGCTTTCTTT.

This chain links TRBV27 with TRBJ2-7; perhaps TRBD1 as D (6 bases). Germline V gene sequence: CDR1 MNHEY, CDR2 SMNVEV (reference sequence). There are 14 residues in the CDR3. Trimming took off 4 bases at V and 1 base at J, with 11 bases between the two ends. The CDR3 sequence: CASSSGHISYEQYF. The CDR3 coding sequence is TGTGCCAGCAGTTCGGGACATATATCCTACGAGCAGTACTTC.

This chain connects TRBV14 to TRBJ2-7; the match to TRBD1 covers 8 bases. Trimming at V came to 1 base and at J to 3 bases, leaving 2 bases not matched to a gene. Per the germline V gene, CDR1 is SGHDN and CDR2 is FVKESK. The CDR3 consists of 14 residues. The CDR3 here is CASSQGQGIYEQYF. The CDR3 bases are TGTGCCAGCAGCCAAGGACAGGGGATCTACGAGCAGTACTTC. Full variable domain (rest looked up from reference TRBV14 and TRBJ2-7): EAGVTQFPSHSVIEKGQTVTLRCDPISGHDNLYWYRRVMGKEIKFLLHFVKESKQDESGMPNNRFLAERTGGTYSTLKVQPAELEDSGVYFCASSQGQGIYEQYFGPGTRLTVT.

This chain connects TRBV5-6 to TRBJ2-2; D may be TRBD1 (6 bases). V was cut by 6 bases and J by 0 bases, with 9 bases left in between. Per the germline V gene, CDR1 is SGHDT and CDR2 is YYEEEE. This CDR3 region has 14 residues. CDR3 sequence: CASNREANTGELFF. The CDR3 DNA reads as TGTGCCAGCAACAGGGAAGCGAACACCGGGGAGCTGTTTTTT.

This sequence joins TRBV2 and TRBJ2-7; 10 bases are shared with TRBD2. The CDR3 is 15 residues long. V was pared by 3 bases and J by 6 bases, with 8 bases of the junction left unmatched. The germline gives CDR1 SNHLY, CDR2 FYNNEI. This chain's CDR3 is CASSDWASGSREQYF. CDR3 in DNA: TGTGCCAGCAGTGATTGGGCTAGCGGGAGCCGCGAGCAGTACTTC. The full variable domain, rest sourced from reference TRBV2 and TRBJ2-7, is EPEVTQTPSHQVTQMGQEVILRCVPISNHLYFYWYRQILGQKVEFLVSFYNNEISEKSEIFDDQFSVERPDGSNFTLKIRSTKLEDSAMYFCASSDWASGSREQYFGPGTRLTVT.

V gene TRBV9 combines with J gene TRBJ1-1, with D possibly matching TRBD1 (6 bases). The CDR3 spans 15 residues. V was clipped by 0 bases and J by 4 bases, with 13 bases between them. The germline V gene encodes CDR1 SGDLS and CDR2 YYNGEE. The CDR3 region has the DNA TGTGCCAGCAGCGTAGACAGGGCGCCCATCACTGAAGCTTTCTTT. Its translation: CASSVDRAPITEAFF.